This TCR beta chain was observed in a study of blood T cell repertoires in COVID-19. As for the study in general: From T cells, B-cell-depleted T cells, or PBMCs came the material, which was cDNA or gDNA.

Some clones are missing from TCRdb's copy, which holds only in-frame ones; the method was immunoSEQ multiplex PCR. In the table there are some 250,000 clones, 85% to 90% of which are singletons. Germline CDR1 MNHEY, CDR2 SMNVEV (reference sequence). CDR3 length equals 13 residues. The germline V and J ends were trimmed by 0 bases and 7 bases, with 7 bases remaining between them. This sequence originates from a man between 18 and 35 years old who had recovered from COVID-19. Input material: PBMCs or T cells enriched from blood (not recorded which). The gene calls are TRBV27 and TRBJ2-1; weak D call: TRBD2 (5 bases). The CDR3 region is CASSLSRGNEQFF. The CDR3 DNA sequence: TGTGCCAGCAGTTTATCGAGAGGGAATGAGCAGTTCTTC.